This TCR beta chain was recovered during a study of graft-versus-host responses after intestinal transplantation. Study at large: Recipients underwent multivisceral, liver-intestinal, or isolated intestinal transplants. Study findings and constraints: There were GvH clones found in recipient marrow, and some of them appeared first in ileum or blood.

The table came from immunoSEQ multiplex PCR; TCRdb's copy has only in-frame clones and leaves some out. The sample gives 15,000 to 20,000 clones, over 70% of which show up once; 6% is in the top ten. Germline assignment: CDR1 SGHVS and CDR2 FNYEAQ. The length of the CDR3 is 14 residues. V dropped 7 bases and J dropped 6 bases, with 15 bases sitting between them. Notes on this clone: Its antigen is undetermined.

This clonotype was obtained from a human patient who received an intestinal transplant, so some T cells may come from the graft donor. The chain is built from TRBV7-6 and TRBJ2-2; D possibly corresponds to TRBD1 (6 bases). This sample comprised PBMCs, obtained roughly 110 days after intestinal transplant. CDR3 amino acids: CASTGTRGSGELFF. The CDR3 DNA sequence: TGTGCCAGCACCGGGACACGGGGCTCCGGGGAGCTGTTTTTT.